This T cell receptor beta chain was sequenced during a study of response to subunit inactivated influenza vaccine. TCRdb analysed the RT-PCR reads with MiXCR anew, one entry per CDR3 protein. The sample records around 750,000 distinct CDR3 sequences, around 20% being singletons. This CDR3 is built from 13 residues. Trimming left V 8 bases short and J 2 bases short, with 9 bases between. Germline CDR1 MNHNS, CDR2 SASEGT. This clonotype was sampled from a man between 45 and 60 years old who received an inactivated influenza vaccine. Specimen: PBMCs from blood, collected about 5 days after vaccination. This sequence joins TRBV6-1 and TRBJ2-2, with D possibly matching TRBD1 (5 bases). CDR3 protein: CASAQGNTGELFF. The CDR3 DNA reads as TGTGCCAGCGCTCAGGGAAACACCGGGGAGCTGTTTTTT.